One sample yielded the 10 T cell receptor beta chains listed below, sequenced in a study of sequential checkpoint blockade in melanoma. The sample's treatment: randomized to nivolumab then ipilimumab (arm A) or the reverse (arm B). Sequenced by immunoSEQ multiplex PCR; TCRdb stores in-frame clones only, minus some. The sample includes 35,000 to 40,000 clones, under 35% of them seen just once. The specimen comprised tumor tissue (inferred from file names), sampled from a patient given nivolumab and ipilimumab in sequence. The receptors shown here come from a human donor with melanoma.

This clone has at least ten counts. This sequence joins TRBV6-7 and TRBJ2-1, with D perhaps given as TRBD1 or TRBD2 (5 bases each). TRBV6-7 belongs to the ORF category, with a function that is uncertain. The CDR3 runs 14 residues. Trimming removed 8 bases at V and 5 bases at J, with 16 bases between. CDR3 region: CASCWGSFDNEQFF. In DNA, the CDR3 is TGTGCCAGCTGTTGGGGGTCTTTCGACAATGAGCAGTTCTTC.

This clone showed up just a few times. V and J are TRBV19 and TRBJ1-4, with a tentative D call TRBD1 (5 bases). The CDR3 loop spans 19 amino acids. The V end was cut by 0 bases, the J end by 5 bases, with 22 bases between. CDR1 LNHDA and CDR2 SQIVND come from the germline V gene (reference sequence). The CDR3 bases are TGTGCCAGTAGTATAGATAGGTCCGCGACAGCCACCAACAATGAAAAACTGTTTTTT. Encoded protein: CASSIDRSATATNNEKLFF. The full variable domain, in which reference TRBV19 and TRBJ1-4 provide the parts outside the CDR3, is DGGITQSPKYLFRKEGQNVTLSCEQNLNHDAMYWYRQDPGQGLRLIYYSQIVNDFQKGDIAEGYSVSREKKESFPLTVTSAQKNPTAFYLCASSIDRSATATNNEKLFFGSGTQLSVL.

J is TRBJ1-3 and V is TRBV12-5; D remains unclear. The germline gives CDR1 LGHNT, CDR2 FRNRAP. Trimming removed 5 bases at V and 7 bases at J, with 9 bases between. The CDR3 has 12 amino acids. The DNA of the CDR3 is TGTGCTAGTGGTATAAACCGGAACACCATATATTTT. Its protein is CASGINRNTIYF.

This clone came up a few times. The rearrangement links TRBV30 to TRBJ1-5; TRBD1 aligns across 7 bases. Germline assignment: CDR1 GTSNPN and CDR2 SVGIG (reference sequence). Trimming took 1 base from V and 3 from J; bases not matched to a gene: 3. The CDR3 runs to 14 residues. The DNA for the CDR3 is TGTGCCTGGAGTGGGGGACAGTTCAATCAGCCCCAGCATTTT. Residues: CAWSGGQFNQPQHF.

The chain has TRBV19 and TRBJ2-7; D tentatively fits TRBD1 or TRBD2 (6 bases each). The CDR3 is made up of 14 amino acids. Trimming cost V 4 bases and J 1 base, with 11 bases left between them. Germline V gene lookup returns CDR1 LNHDA and CDR2 SQIVND (reference sequence). The CDR3 here is CASSRGLASYEQYF. The CDR3 bases are TGTGCCAGTAGTAGGGGGCTAGCGTCCTACGAGCAGTACTTC.

This clone was recorded a few times. The V call is TRBV11-3, the J call TRBJ2-5; TRBD2 might be the D (6 bases). Trimming removed 3 bases at V and 2 bases at J, with 10 bases between. The CDR3 contains 14 residues. Germline CDR1 and CDR2: SGHNT and YENEEA. This CDR3 is CASSLEGRQETQYF. In nucleotides, the CDR3 is TGTGCCAGCAGCTTGGAGGGCAGGCAAGAGACCCAGTACTTC.

This clone was detected only a few times. The rearrangement uses TRBV30 and TRBJ2-5; no definite D call. Germline CDR1 GTSNPN, CDR2 SVGIG (reference sequence). The V end was cut by 3 bases, the J end by 0 bases, with 5 bases between. The CDR3 has 12 amino acids. The CDR3: CAWRLYQETQYF. The CDR3 DNA sequence: TGTGCCTGGAGACTCTACCAAGAGACCCAGTACTTC.

The chain couples TRBV6-8 to TRBJ2-7; TRBD2 is a possible D gene (5 bases). The CDR3 runs 17 residues. Per the germline V gene, CDR1 is MNHGY and CDR2 is SAAAGT. V was pared by 4 bases and J by 3 bases, with 22 bases between. CDR3 protein: CASSSSGWEPGSYEQYF. In DNA form, the CDR3 reads TGTGCCAGCAGTTCTTCCGGATGGGAACCGGGGAGCTACGAGCAGTACTTC.

This clone has at least ten counts. This chain links TRBV11-3 with TRBJ2-5; TRBD2 aligns across 8 bases. Germline trimming cut 2 bases from V and 4 bases from J; bases unmatched to any gene: 3. CDR1 is SGHNT and CDR2 is YENEEA in the germline V gene. The CDR3 consists of 14 residues. CDR3 sequence: CASSLQAGAETQYF. Written as DNA, the CDR3 is TGTGCCAGCAGCTTACAAGCGGGGGCAGAGACCCAGTACTTC.

The chain has TRBV30 and TRBJ1-4, with 9 bases identical to TRBD1. The CDR3 totals 15 residues. V dropped 0 bases and J dropped 8; count of bases not matched to a gene: 7. Germline values: CDR1 GTSNPN, CDR2 SVGIG (reference sequence). CDR3 sequence: CAWSVAGQGMEKLFF. CDR3 sequence (DNA): TGTGCCTGGAGTGTGGCGGGACAGGGAATGGAAAAACTGTTTTTT.